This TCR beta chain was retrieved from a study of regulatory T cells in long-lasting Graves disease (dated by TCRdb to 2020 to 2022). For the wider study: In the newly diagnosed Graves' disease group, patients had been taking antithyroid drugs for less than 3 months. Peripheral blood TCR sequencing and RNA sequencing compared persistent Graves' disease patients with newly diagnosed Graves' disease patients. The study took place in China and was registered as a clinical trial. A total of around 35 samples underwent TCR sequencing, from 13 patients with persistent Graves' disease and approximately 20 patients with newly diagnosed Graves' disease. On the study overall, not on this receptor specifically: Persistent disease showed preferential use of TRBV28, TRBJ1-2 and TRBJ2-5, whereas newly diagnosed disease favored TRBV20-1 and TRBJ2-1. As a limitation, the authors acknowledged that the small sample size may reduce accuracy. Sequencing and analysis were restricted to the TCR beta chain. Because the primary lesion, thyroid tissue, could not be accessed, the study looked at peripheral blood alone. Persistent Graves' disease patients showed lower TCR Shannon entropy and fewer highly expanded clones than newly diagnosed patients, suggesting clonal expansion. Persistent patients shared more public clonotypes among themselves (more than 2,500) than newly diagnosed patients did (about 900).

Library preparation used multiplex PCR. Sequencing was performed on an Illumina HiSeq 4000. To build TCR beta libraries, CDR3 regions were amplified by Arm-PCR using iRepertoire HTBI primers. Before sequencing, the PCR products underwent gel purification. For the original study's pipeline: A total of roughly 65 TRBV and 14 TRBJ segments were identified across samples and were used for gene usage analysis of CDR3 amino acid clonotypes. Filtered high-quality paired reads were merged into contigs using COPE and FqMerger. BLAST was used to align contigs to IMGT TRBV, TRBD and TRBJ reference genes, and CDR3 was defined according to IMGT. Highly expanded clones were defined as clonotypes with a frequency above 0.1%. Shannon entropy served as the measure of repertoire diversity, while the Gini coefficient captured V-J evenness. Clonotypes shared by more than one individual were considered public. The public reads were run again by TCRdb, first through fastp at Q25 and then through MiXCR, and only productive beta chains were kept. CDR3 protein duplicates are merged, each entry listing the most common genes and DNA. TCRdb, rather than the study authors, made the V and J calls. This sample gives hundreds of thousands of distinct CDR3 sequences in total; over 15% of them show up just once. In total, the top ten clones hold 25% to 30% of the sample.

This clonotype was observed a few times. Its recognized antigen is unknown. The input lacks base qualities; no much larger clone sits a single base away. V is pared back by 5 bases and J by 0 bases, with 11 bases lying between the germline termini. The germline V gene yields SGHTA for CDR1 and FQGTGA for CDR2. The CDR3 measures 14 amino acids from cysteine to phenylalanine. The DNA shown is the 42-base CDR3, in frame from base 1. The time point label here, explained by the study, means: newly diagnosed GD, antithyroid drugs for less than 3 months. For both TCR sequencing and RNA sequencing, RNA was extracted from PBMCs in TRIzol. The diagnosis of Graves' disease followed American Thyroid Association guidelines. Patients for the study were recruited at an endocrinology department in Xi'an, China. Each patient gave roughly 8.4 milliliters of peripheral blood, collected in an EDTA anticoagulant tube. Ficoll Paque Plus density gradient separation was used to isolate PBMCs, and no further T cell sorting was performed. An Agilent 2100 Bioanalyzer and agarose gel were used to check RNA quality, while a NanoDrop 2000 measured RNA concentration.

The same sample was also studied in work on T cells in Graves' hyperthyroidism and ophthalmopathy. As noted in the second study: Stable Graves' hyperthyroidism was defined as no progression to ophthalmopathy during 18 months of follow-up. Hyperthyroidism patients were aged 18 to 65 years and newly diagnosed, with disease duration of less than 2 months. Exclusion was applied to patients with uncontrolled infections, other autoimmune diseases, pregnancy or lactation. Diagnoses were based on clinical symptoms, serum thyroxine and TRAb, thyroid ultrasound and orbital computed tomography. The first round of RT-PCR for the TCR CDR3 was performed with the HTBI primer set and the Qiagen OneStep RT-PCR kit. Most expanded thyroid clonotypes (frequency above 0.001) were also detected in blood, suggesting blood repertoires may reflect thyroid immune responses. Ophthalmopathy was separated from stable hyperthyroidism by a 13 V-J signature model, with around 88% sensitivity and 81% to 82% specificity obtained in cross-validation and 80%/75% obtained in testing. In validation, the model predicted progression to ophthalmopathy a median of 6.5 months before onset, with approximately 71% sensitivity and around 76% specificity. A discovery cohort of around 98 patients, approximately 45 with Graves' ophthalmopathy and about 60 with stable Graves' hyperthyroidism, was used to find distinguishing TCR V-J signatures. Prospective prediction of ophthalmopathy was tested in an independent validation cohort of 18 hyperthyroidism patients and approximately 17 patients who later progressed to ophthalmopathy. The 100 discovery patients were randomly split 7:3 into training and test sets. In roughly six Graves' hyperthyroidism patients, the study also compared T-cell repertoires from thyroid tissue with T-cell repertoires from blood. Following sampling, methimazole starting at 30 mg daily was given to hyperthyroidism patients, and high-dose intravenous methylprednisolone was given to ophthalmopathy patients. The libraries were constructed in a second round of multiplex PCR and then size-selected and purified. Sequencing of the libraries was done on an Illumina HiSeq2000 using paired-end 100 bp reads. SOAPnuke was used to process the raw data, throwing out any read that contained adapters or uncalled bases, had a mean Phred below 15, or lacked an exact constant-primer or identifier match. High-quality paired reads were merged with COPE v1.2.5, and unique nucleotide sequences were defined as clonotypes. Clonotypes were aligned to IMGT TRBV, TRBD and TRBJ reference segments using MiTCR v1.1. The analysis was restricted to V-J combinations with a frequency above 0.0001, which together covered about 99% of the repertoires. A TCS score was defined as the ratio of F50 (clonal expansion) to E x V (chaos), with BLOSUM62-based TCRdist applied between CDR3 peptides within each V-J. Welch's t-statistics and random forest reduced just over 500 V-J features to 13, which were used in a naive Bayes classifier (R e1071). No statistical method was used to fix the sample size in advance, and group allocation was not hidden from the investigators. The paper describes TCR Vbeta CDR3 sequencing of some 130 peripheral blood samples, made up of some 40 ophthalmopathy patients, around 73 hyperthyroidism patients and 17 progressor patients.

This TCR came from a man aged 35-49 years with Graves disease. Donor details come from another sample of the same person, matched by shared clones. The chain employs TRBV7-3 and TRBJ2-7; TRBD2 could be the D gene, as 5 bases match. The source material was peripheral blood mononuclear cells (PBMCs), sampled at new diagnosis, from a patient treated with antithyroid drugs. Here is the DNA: TGTGCCAGCAGCCCCCTAGAGGGCTCCTACGAGCAGTACTTC. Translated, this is CASSPLEGSYEQYF.